These T cell receptor beta chains were read from a single sample in a study of regulatory T cells in long-lasting Graves disease. TCRdb fed the multiplex PCR reads into MiXCR, producing one record per CDR3 protein. The sample contains just over 600,000 distinct CDR3 sequences, roughly 15% of which appear only once. These data are also associated with another study on T cells in Graves' hyperthyroidism and ophthalmopathy.

This specimen consisted of peripheral blood mononuclear cells (PBMCs), obtained at new diagnosis, from a patient treated with antithyroid drugs. Receptor source: a woman aged 25 to 39 with Graves disease. The CDR3 runs from the conserved cysteine through the conserved F or W. The D gene is left open where the match is weak. The listing skips clone size in some rows; elsewhere it reads once, few, many or a size class.

TRBD1,TRBV3-1,TRBJ1-2,few,TGTGCCAGCAGGCAAACAGGGGGCGACTATGGCTACACCTTC,CASRQTGGDYGYTF
TRBD2,TRBV14,TRBJ2-1,NA,TGTGCCAGCAGCCCCAAAATACCGGGACTAGCGACCTACAATGAGCAGTTCTTC,CASSPKIPGLATYNEQFF
TRBD2,TRBV6-2/TRBV6-3,TRBJ2-7,NA,TGTGCCAGCAGTTACGTAGGGCTAGCGGATAAACAGTACTTC,CASSYVGLADKQYF
NA,TRBV20-1,TRBJ1-4,NA,TGCAGTGCTAGAGGCTTTTTATATAATGAAAAACTGTTTTTT,CSARGFLYNEKLFF
TRBD2,TRBV27,TRBJ2-1,NA,TGTGCCAGCAGTCCCCCCAGTCAGCGGGAGGGTCACAATGAGCAGTTCTTC,CASSPPSQREGHNEQFF
TRBD1,TRBV27,TRBJ1-3,many,TGTGCCAGCAGTATGGACAGGGGGCGCAACACCATATATTTT,CASSMDRGRNTIYF
NA,TRBV7-8,TRBJ1-6,NA,TGTGCCAGCAGCCTCGCCCAGAGCTCCTATAATTCACCCCTCCACTTT,CASSLAQSSYNSPLHF
TRBD1,TRBV19,TRBJ2-1,few,TGTGCCAGTAGTCTACAGGGGAGAGGCAATGAGCAGTTCTTC,CASSLQGRGNEQFF
NA,TRBV19,TRBJ1-1,NA,TGTGCCAGTAGTATTTCAACTCGGGGAGGTCTTAACACTGAAGCTTTCTTT,CASSISTRGGLNTEAFF
NA,TRBV5-1,TRBJ2-3,many,TGCGCCAGCAGCTTAGAAAAAGGGATCACAGATACGCAGTATTTT,CASSLEKGITDTQYF
TRBD1,TRBV28,TRBJ2-1,NA,TGTGCCAGCGAGACAGGGCCCTACAATGAGCAGTTCTTC,CASETGPYNEQFF
TRBD1,TRBV25-1,TRBJ1-1,many,TGTGCCAGCAGTGAATTCCCCGGGACAGGGGTGAACACTGAAGCTTTCTTT,CASSEFPGTGVNTEAFF
NA,TRBV2,TRBJ1-1,many,TGTGCCAGCAGTCACGACCGGGACTCGAACACTGAAGCTTTCTTT,CASSHDRDSNTEAFF
NA,TRBV27,TRBJ1-1,NA,TGTGCCAGCAGTCGGCGGGGCGGCCAGAACACTGAAGCTTTCTTT,CASSRRGGQNTEAFF
NA,TRBV28,TRBJ2-7,NA,TGTGCCAGCAGTCCAGAGCCTGCCTACGAGCAGTACTTC,CASSPEPAYEQYF
NA,TRBV30,TRBJ1-1,many,TGTGCCTGGAGTCTCAATTCGAACACTGAAGCTTTCTTT,CAWSLNSNTEAFF